The clone carrying this TCR beta chain has a handful of counts. Its specificity is not known. Deep level was the assay's run setting. TCRdb keeps only in-frame clones here, not all; method: immunoSEQ multiplex PCR. Among 190,000 or so clones listed, approximately 60% were seen once. This sample is drawn from a study of shared clonotypes between healthy human individuals. Study summary: Contributing individuals were a couple of females and a few males aged 18 to 49. Whole-study results and caveats: Only blood was sampled; tissue repertoires likely differ.

All donors were healthy HIV-negative adults lacking recent acute infections or vaccinations. The CDR3 length is 13 residues. The germline gives CDR1 LGHNA, CDR2 YSLEER. Unmatched junction bases numbered 8, after V lost 1 base and J lost 12 bases. The receptor's source is a man aged 30-40 years in good health. The chain uses TRBV4-3 and TRBJ1-1, with 7 nucleotides matching TRBD1. The sample taken for sequencing was memory CD4+ T cells sorted from blood. Subset of the sample: CD45RA-negative fraction. This CDR3 is CASSQVGGGQTFF. CDR3 sequence (DNA): TGCGCCAGCAGCCAAGTTGGAGGGGGACAGACTTTCTTT.